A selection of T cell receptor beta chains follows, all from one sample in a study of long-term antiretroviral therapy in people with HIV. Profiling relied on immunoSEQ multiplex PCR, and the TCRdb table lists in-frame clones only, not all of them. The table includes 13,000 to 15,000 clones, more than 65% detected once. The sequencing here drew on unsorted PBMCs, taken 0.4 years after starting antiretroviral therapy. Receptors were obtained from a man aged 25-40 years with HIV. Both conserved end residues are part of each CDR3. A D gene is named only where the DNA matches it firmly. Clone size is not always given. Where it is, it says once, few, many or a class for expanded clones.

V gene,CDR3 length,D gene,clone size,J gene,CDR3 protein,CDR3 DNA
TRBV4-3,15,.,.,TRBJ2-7,CASSQDLLGAYEQYF,TGCGCCAGCAGCCAAGATCTTCTCGGGGCCTACGAGCAGTACTTC
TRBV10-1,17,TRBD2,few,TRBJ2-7,CASSEYYSSGGSDEQYF,TGCGCCAGCAGTGAGTATTACTCTAGCGGGGGAAGCGACGAGCAGTACTTC
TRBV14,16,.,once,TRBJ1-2,CASSPWGVQGIYGYTF,TGTGCCAGCAGCCCCTGGGGGGTCCAGGGGATCTATGGCTACACCTTC
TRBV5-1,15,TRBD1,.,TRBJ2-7,CASSPGDRGNFEQYF,TGCGCCAGCAGCCCCGGAGACAGGGGAAACTTCGAGCAGTACTTC
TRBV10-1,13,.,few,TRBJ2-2,CASSYRETGELFF,TGCGCCAGCAGTTATAGAGAGACCGGGGAGCTGTTTTTT
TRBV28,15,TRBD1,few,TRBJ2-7,CASSPSGQGAYEQYF,TGTGCCAGCAGTCCCTCCGGACAGGGGGCCTACGAGCAGTACTTC
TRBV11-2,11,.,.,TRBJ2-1,CASSLGTQQFF,TGTGCCAGCAGCTTGGGCACCCAGCAGTTCTTC
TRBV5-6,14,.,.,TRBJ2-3,CASSFRPYGDTQYF,TGTGCCAGCAGCTTTCGACCTTATGGGGATACGCAGTATTTT
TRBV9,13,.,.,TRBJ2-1,CASSVAEYNEQFF,TGTGCCAGCAGCGTAGCCGAATACAATGAGCAGTTCTTC
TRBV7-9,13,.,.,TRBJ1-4,CASSPQGSEKLFF,TGTGCCAGCAGCCCCCAGGGGAGTGAAAAACTGTTTTTT
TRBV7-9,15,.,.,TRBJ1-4,CASSPSGAAGEKLFF,TGTGCCAGCAGCCCCTCAGGGGCCGCGGGTGAAAAACTGTTTTTT
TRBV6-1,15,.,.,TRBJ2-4,CASSEATLAKNIQYF,TGTGCCAGCAGTGAAGCCACCTTAGCCAAAAACATTCAGTACTTC
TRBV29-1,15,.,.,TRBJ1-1,CSVEEWRTLNTEAFF,TGCAGCGTTGAAGAATGGCGGACTTTGAACACTGAAGCTTTCTTT
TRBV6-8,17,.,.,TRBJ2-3,CASSPRSAAGQSDTQYF,TGTGCCAGCAGCCCCAGGTCCGCGGCGGGACAGTCAGATACGCAGTATTTT
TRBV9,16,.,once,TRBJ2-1,CASSPGTPINYNEQFF,TGTGCCAGCTCCCCAGGGACTCCAATAAACTACAATGAGCAGTTCTTC
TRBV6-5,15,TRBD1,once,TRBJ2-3,CASSYFGQGTDTQYF,TGTGCCAGCAGTTACTTCGGACAGGGAACGGATACGCAGTATTTT
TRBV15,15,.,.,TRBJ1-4,CATSRDGGPQEKLFF,TGTGCCACCAGCAGAGACGGGGGTCCGCAAGAAAAACTGTTTTTT
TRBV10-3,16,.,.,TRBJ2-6,CAISESPGSGANVLTF,TGTGCCATCAGTGAGTCGCCAGGGTCTGGGGCCAACGTCCTGACTTTC
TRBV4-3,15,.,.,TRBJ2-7,CASSQELAQDYEQYF,TGCGCCAGCAGCCAAGAACTTGCGCAGGACTACGAGCAGTACTTC
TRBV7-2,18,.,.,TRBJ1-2,CASSLVRAGVQFRYGYTF,TGTGCCAGCAGCTTAGTCAGGGCAGGCGTACAATTTCGGTATGGCTACACCTTC
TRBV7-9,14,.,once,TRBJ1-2,CASSSRDTIYGYTF,TGTGCCAGCAGCTCCCGGGACACAATCTATGGCTACACCTTC
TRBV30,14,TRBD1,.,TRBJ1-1,CAWRYGTGGVEAFF,TGTGCCTGGAGATACGGGACAGGGGGTGTGGAAGCTTTCTTT
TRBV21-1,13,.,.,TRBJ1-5,CASSKAWNQPQHF,TGTGCCAGCAGCAAAGCTTGGAATCAGCCCCAGCATTTT
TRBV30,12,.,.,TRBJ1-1,CAWNVPPGRAFF,TGTGCCTGGAACGTACCCCCCGGGAGGGCTTTCTTT
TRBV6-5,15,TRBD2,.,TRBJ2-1,CASTLLAGSYNEQFF,TGTGCCAGCACCCTACTAGCGGGGTCCTACAATGAGCAGTTCTTC
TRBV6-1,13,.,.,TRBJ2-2,CASSGPNTGELFF,TGTGCCAGCAGTGGCCCGAACACCGGGGAGCTGTTTTTT
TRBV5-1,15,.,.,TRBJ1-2,CASRLGGTTNYGYTF,TGCGCCAGCAGATTGGGGGGCACCACTAACTATGGCTACACCTTC
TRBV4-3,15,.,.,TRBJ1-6,CASSPKQGPGSPLHF,TGCGCCAGCAGCCCCAAACAGGGACCGGGATCACCCCTCCACTTT
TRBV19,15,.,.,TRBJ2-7,CASSIGTATSSEQYF,TGTGCCAGTAGTATAGGGACCGCCACCTCGAGCGAGCAGTACTTC
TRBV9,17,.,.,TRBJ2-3,CASSVALGVSSTDTQYF,TGTGCCAGCAGCGTAGCTCTAGGGGTCTCTAGCACAGATACGCAGTATTTT
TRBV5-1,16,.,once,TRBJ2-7,CASSSSGAGDLGEQYF,TGCGCCAGCAGCTCCTCAGGGGCGGGAGATTTGGGCGAGCAGTACTTC
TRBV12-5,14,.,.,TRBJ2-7,CASGSDSRVGEQYF,TGTGCTAGTGGTTCGGATAGTAGGGTTGGAGAGCAGTACTTC
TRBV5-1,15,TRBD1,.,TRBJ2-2,CASSSRQGDPGELFF,TGCGCCAGCAGCTCCCGACAGGGGGACCCCGGGGAGCTGTTTTTT
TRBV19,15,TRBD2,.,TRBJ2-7,CASSSGGGRTYEQYF,TGTGCCAGTAGTAGCGGGGGGGGTCGCACCTACGAGCAGTACTTC
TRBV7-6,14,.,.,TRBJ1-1,CASSFAGVDTEAFF,TGTGCCAGCAGCTTCGCAGGGGTCGACACTGAAGCTTTCTTT
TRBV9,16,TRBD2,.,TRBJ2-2,CASSSPSGGLTGELFF,TGTGCCAGCAGCTCTCCTAGCGGGGGTCTCACCGGGGAGCTGTTTTTT
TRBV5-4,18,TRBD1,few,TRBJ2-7,CASSRRALTRDREDEQYF,TGTGCCAGCAGCCGGAGGGCTCTGACGCGGGACAGGGAGGACGAGCAGTACTTC
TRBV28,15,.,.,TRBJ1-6,CATGPISSYNSPLHF,TGTGCCACTGGGCCGATTAGCTCCTATAATTCACCCCTCCACTTT
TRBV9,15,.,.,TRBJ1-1,CASSVEVSMNTEAFF,TGTGCCAGCAGCGTCGAGGTATCGATGAACACTGAAGCTTTCTTT
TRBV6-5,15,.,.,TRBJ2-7,CASSQNRARNYEQYF,TGTGCCAGCAGCCAAAACAGGGCCAGAAACTACGAGCAGTACTTC
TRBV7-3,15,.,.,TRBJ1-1,CASSLTRIGGTEAFF,TGTGCCAGCAGCTTAACCAGGATAGGTGGCACTGAAGCTTTCTTT
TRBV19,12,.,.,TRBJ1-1,CASSQLRTEAFF,TGTGCCAGTTCTCAGTTGAGGACTGAAGCTTTCTTT
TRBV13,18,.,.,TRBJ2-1,CASSLVSRTILSYNEQFF,TGTGCCAGCAGCTTAGTAAGCCGGACCATCCTCTCCTACAATGAGCAGTTCTTC
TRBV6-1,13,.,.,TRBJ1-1,CASSEGRYTEAFF,TGTGCCAGCAGTGAGGGGAGGTACACTGAAGCTTTCTTT
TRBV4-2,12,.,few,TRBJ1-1,CASSQSGEGLFF,TGTGCCAGCAGCCAATCGGGTGAGGGACTCTTCTTT
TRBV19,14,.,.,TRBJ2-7,CASSIGGGSYEQYF,TGTGCCAGTAGTATAGGGGGAGGTTCCTACGAGCAGTACTTC
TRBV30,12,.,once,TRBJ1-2,CAWSVGPRSYTF,TGTGCCTGGAGTGTCGGGCCTCGCAGCTACACCTTC
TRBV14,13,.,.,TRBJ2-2,CASSQDLTGELLF,TGTGCCAGCAGCCAAGATCTAACCGGGGAGCTGCTTTTT
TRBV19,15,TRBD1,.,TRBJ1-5,CASSWAGGENQPQHF,TGTGCCAGTAGTTGGGCAGGGGGTGAGAATCAGCCCCAGCATTTT
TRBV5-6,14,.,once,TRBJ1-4,CASSFGQGSEKLFF,TGTGCCAGCAGCTTCGGGCAGGGTAGTGAAAAACTGTTTTTT
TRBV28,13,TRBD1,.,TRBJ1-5,CASSLTGLKPQHF,TGTGCCAGCAGCCTGACAGGGCTTAAGCCCCAGCATTTT
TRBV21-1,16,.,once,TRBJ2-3,CASSKASGRGGDTQYF,TGTGCCAGCAGCAAGGCTAGCGGGAGAGGAGGAGATACGCAGTATTTT
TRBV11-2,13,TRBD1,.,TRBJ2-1,CASSGQGAREQFF,TGTGCCAGCAGCGGGCAGGGGGCCAGGGAGCAGTTCTTC
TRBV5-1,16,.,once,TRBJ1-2,CASRSEVGATIYGYTF,TGCGCCAGCAGATCCGAGGTCGGCGCTACTATCTATGGCTACACCTTC
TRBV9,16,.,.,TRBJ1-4,CASSAGLGARNEKLFF,TGTGCCAGCAGCGCGGGCCTGGGGGCGAGAAATGAAAAACTGTTTTTT